This TCR beta chain came from a study of blood T cell repertoires in COVID-19. Study background: Italy, Spain and the United States were the sources of the convalescent and acute COVID-19 samples. The cDNA or gDNA used as material had been derived from T cells, B-cell-depleted T cells, or PBMCs.

Authors' processing steps: Cell counts per sample came from amplifying reference gene primers. The protocol was immunoSEQ multiplex PCR, while the TCRdb copy is restricted to in-frame clones and leaves out a portion. V, J and clone size are taken as reported in that table, and D and trimming were inferred from the DNA itself. The table shows roughly 200,000 clones, with about 85% occurring only once. Germline V gene data show CDR1 as SGDLS and CDR2 as YYNGEE. Between the trimmed V and J ends, which lost 0 bases and 3 bases, there was a span of 12 bases. The CDR3 sequence is 15 residues long. The clonotype comes from a man in his 60s with active or convalescent COVID-19. The J gene is TRBJ2-5, the V gene TRBV9; weak D call: TRBD1 (5 bases). What was sequenced was peripheral blood. The DNA of the CDR3 is TGTGCCAGCAGCGTAGAAGAGACAGAGGAAGAGACCCAGTACTTC. This sequence encodes CASSVEETEEETQYF.